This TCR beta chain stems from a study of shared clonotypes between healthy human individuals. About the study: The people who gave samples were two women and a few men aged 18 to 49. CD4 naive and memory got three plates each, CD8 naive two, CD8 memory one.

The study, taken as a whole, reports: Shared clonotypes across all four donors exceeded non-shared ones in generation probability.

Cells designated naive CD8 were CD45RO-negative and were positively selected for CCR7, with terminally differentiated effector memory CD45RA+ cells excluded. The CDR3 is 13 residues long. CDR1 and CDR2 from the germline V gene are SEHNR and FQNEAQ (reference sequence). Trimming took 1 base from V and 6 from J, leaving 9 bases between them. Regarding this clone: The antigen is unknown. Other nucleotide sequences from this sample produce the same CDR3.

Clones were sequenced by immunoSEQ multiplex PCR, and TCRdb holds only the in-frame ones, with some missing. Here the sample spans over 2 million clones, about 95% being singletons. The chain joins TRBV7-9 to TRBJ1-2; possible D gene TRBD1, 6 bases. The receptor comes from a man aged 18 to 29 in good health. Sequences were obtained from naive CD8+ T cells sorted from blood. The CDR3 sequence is CASSLEGGNGYTF. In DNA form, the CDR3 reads TGTGCCAGCAGCTTAGAGGGGGGAAATGGCTACACCTTC.